The clone carrying this T cell receptor beta chain turned up a few times. CDR3 regions were amplified by Arm-PCR using iRepertoire HTBI primers to build TCR beta libraries. Per the study methods: Among the samples, approximately 60 TRBV and 14 to 15 TRBJ segments were identified. From the multiplex PCR reads, TCRdb called clonotypes with MiXCR, one entry per CDR3 protein. TCRdb assigned the V and J calls; the authors' analysis was not used. The sample consists of about 460,000 distinct CDR3 sequences, approximately 23% of them appearing once. This entry comes from a study of regulatory T cells in long-lasting Graves disease. Documented time point: persistent/refractory GD, antithyroid drugs over 5 years with positive TRAb. TCR sequences were obtained from RNA taken from PBMCs. The sequencing used peripheral blood mononuclear cells (PBMCs), collected when the disease was refractory, from a patient treated with antithyroid drugs. The origin of this receptor is a female donor with Graves disease.

The CDR3 is CASSWMGRANTEAFF. The CDR3 DNA reads TGTGCCAGCAGTTGGATGGGCAGGGCGAACACTGAAGCTTTCTTT. The V gene is TRBV27, the J gene TRBJ1-1; D perhaps matches TRBD1 (5 bases). CDR1 and CDR2 from the germline V gene are MNHEY and SMNVEV (reference sequence). This CDR3 has 15 amino acids. The V end was cut by 4 bases, the J end by 1 base, with 13 bases between.